This T cell receptor beta chain stems from a study of Graves' ophthalmopathy and Graves' hyperthyroidism. Scientists amplified the TCR beta CDR3 regions from RNA transcripts. First-round RT-PCR relied on HTBI primers, and a second-round multiplex PCR came next. MiXCR was run by TCRdb on the multiplex PCR reads, yielding one entry per CDR3 protein. The sample holds over 450,000 distinct CDR3 sequences, approximately 15% seen once. There are many counts of this clonotype. Its antigen is unidentified. The authors diagnosed from clinical symptoms, serum thyroxine, TRAb, thyroid ultrasound and orbital computed tomography. Study-wide findings and caveats: The model flagged ophthalmopathy progression at 65% to 71% sensitivity and 72% to 85% specificity. For separating ophthalmopathy from stable hyperthyroidism, a 13-signature model gave 85% to 90% sensitivity and around 76% specificity. A majority of expanded thyroid clonotypes exceeding 0.001 frequency were likewise present in blood.

This CDR3 is built from 15 residues. Germline lookup yields CDR1 LNHDA and CDR2 SQIVND (reference sequence). The trim removed 8 bases at V and 4 bases at J, leaving 13 bases unmatched. Sequencing was performed on blood. This chain connects TRBV19 to TRBJ1-2, with TRBD1 matching over 7 bases. This clonotype originated in a woman between 25 and 40 years old with Graves' ophthalmopathy. This chain's CDR3 is CASLGTGTDGYGYTF. CDR3 sequence (DNA): TGTGCCAGTTTAGGGACCGGGACAGACGGCTATGGCTACACCTTC.